The 23 T cell receptor beta chains presented below share a single source sample, sequenced in a study of T cell responses to AZD1222 COVID-19 vaccine. Produced via immunoSEQ multiplex PCR; TCRdb's table is partial and in-frame only. This table has almost 80,000 clones, around 90% appearing once. The sample was peripheral blood, taken on day 0 of AZD1222 vaccination. The receptors come from an adult in good health.

V usage is TRBV27 and J usage is TRBJ1-1; D is unresolved. Trimming stripped 0 bases from V and 5 bases from J, with 7 bases between. The germline gives CDR1 MNHEY, CDR2 SMNVEV (reference sequence). This CDR3 is 13 amino acids long. CDR3 residues: CASSLSYGTEAFF. CDR3 sequence (DNA): TGTGCCAGCAGTTTATCGTATGGGACTGAAGCTTTCTTT.

The CDR3 DNA reads as TGTGCCAGCAGCTTAGGACATCGCAATCAGCCCCAGCATTTT. Its protein is CASSLGHRNQPQHF. The gene calls are TRBV7-2 and TRBJ1-5; D remains unclear. Trimming took 1 base from V and 2 from J, leaving 6 bases between them. Germline V lookup: CDR1 SGHTA, CDR2 FQGNSA. The CDR3 is 14 residues long.

CDR3 sequence reads: CATEGVSGANVLTF. The CDR3 DNA sequence: TGTGCCACGGAAGGGGTCTCTGGGGCCAACGTCCTGACTTTC. The chain joins TRBV19 to TRBJ2-6; possible D gene TRBD1, 5 bases. Germline loops: CDR1 LNHDA, CDR2 SQIVND (reference sequence). This CDR3 has 14 residues. V was cut by 10 bases and J by 0 bases, with 10 bases left in between. Using reference TRBV19 and TRBJ2-6 for the parts outside the CDR3, the full variable domain is DGGITQSPKYLFRKEGQNVTLSCEQNLNHDAMYWYRQDPGQGLRLIYYSQIVNDFQKGDIAEGYSVSREKKESFPLTVTSAQKNPTAFYLCATEGVSGANVLTFGAGSRLTVL.

The chain joins TRBV25-1 to TRBJ2-1; D is unresolved. CDR1 and CDR2 from the germline V gene are MGHDK and SYGVNS. The CDR3 contains 15 residues. V was cut by 1 base and J by 4 bases, with 11 bases left in between. The CDR3 bases are TGTGCCAGCAGTGAATTCGGTAGCAAATACAATGAGCAGTTCTTC. Its protein is CASSEFGSKYNEQFF.

The V and J genes are TRBV19 and TRBJ2-2; 7 nucleotides match TRBD1. Trimming cost V 7 bases and J 4 bases; bases outside gene matches: 6. Germline loops: CDR1 LNHDA, CDR2 SQIVND (reference sequence). This CDR3 comprises 14 residues. The CDR3 loop is CASTGQAFTGELFF. The CDR3 coding sequence is TGTGCCAGTACTGGACAGGCTTTCACCGGGGAGCTGTTTTTT.

The gene calls are TRBV16 and TRBJ2-1; 7 bases agree with TRBD2. J gave up 7 bases and V 5 bases, and 20 bases lay outside the gene matches. Germline V gives CDR1 KGHSY, CDR2 FQNENV. The CDR3 has 18 residues. CDR3 protein: CASSSLASGRVSLNEQFF. Written as DNA, the CDR3 is TGTGCCAGCAGCTCTCTAGCTAGCGGCCGGGTTTCTTTGAATGAGCAGTTCTTC.

The chain carries TRBV2 and TRBJ1-4; the match to TRBD1 covers 9 bases. The CDR3 runs to 15 residues. Germline lookup yields CDR1 SNHLY and CDR2 FYNNEI. After removal of 7 bases from V and 4 bases from J, the junction contained 7 bases not matched to a gene. CDR3 sequence reads: CASKPPGQGNEKLFF. For the CDR3, the DNA is TGTGCCAGCAAACCTCCGGGACAGGGTAATGAAAAACTGTTTTTT.

This chain links TRBV5-8 with TRBJ2-7; perhaps TRBD2 as D (6 bases). The CDR3 loop spans 15 amino acids. Per germline, CDR1 SGHTS and CDR2 YDEGEE. V was cut by 7 bases and J by 0 bases, with 17 bases left in between. The CDR3 here is CASQRVVGSSYEQYF. The CDR3 DNA sequence: TGTGCCAGCCAGCGGGTCGTCGGGAGCTCCTACGAGCAGTACTTC.

In this sample, this clone turned up once. The V call is TRBV7-3, the J call TRBJ2-1; D not certain. V lost 5 bases, J lost 2 bases, and 16 bases lay in between. Germline V gene lookup returns CDR1 SGHTA and CDR2 FQGTGA. The CDR3 has 16 residues. CDR3 loop: CASSRNLVAAYNEQFF. The CDR3 nucleotides are TGTGCCAGCAGCCGCAACTTGGTAGCTGCCTACAATGAGCAGTTCTTC.

This clone was counted a single time. This sequence joins TRBV6-1 and TRBJ2-7; D unresolved. The CDR3 runs to 13 residues. Deletions cut 2 bases from V and 6 bases from J, with 11 bases between. The V gene's germline CDR1 is MNHNS and CDR2 SASEGT. The CDR3 sequence: CASSEIARPEQYF. CDR3 in DNA: TGTGCCAGCAGTGAAATAGCCCGCCCCGAGCAGTACTTC.

This chain connects TRBV9 to TRBJ2-2; D remains unclear. The CDR3 covers 16 residues. The ends were cut back, 0 bases at V and 1 base at J, with 10 bases in the middle. CDR1 SGDLS and CDR2 YYNGEE come from the germline V gene. The CDR3 loop reads CASSVDVGMNTGELFF. CDR3 DNA: TGTGCCAGCAGCGTAGACGTCGGCATGAACACCGGGGAGCTGTTTTTT.

The CDR3, as DNA: TGTGCCAGTAGTACGGGACGGGGAAACTACGAGCAGTACTTC. It specifies CASSTGRGNYEQYF. The V call is TRBV19, the J call TRBJ2-7; possibly TRBD1 or TRBD2 for D (5 bases each). V was shortened by 4 bases and J by 3 bases, with 13 bases between the two germline ends. CDR3 size: 14 residues. Germline values: CDR1 LNHDA, CDR2 SQIVND (reference sequence).

The CDR3 nucleotides are TGTGCCAGCAGCTCAGACGACACGACTAGCACAGATACGCAGTATTTT. Protein product: CASSSDDTTSTDTQYF. The chain is built from TRBV7-6 and TRBJ2-3; D gene unclear. The CDR3 has 16 amino acids. Trimming cost V 4 bases and J 0 bases, with 14 bases left between them. The germline gives CDR1 SGHVS, CDR2 FNYEAQ.

This clone came up a few times. The rearrangement links TRBV4-3 to TRBJ2-7; 9 bases fit TRBD2. The CDR3 runs 16 residues. The junction had 5 bases not matched to a gene; V was cut back by 0 bases and J by 2 bases. Germline values: CDR1 LGHNA, CDR2 YSLEER. CDR3 in DNA: TGCGCCAGCAGCCAAGATTCGATAGCGGGAGCCTACGAGCAGTACTTC. Translation: CASSQDSIAGAYEQYF.

The V call is TRBV5-1, the J call TRBJ1-6; the D gene is possibly TRBD1 (5 bases). Germline assignment: CDR1 SGHRS and CDR2 YFSETQ. CDR3 length: 15 amino acids. Deletions cut 0 bases from V and 9 bases from J, with 13 bases between. The CDR3 loop is CASSLEGARGSPLHF. As DNA, the CDR3 is TGCGCCAGCAGCTTGGAAGGGGCGCGGGGTTCACCCCTCCACTTT.

The chain carries TRBV5-4 and TRBJ2-5; 7 positions agree with TRBD2. The CDR3 is 15 residues long. Germline V lookup: CDR1 SGHNT, CDR2 YYREEE (reference sequence). After removal of 4 bases from V and 2 bases from J, the junction contained 8 bases not matched to a gene. The CDR3, as DNA: TGTGCCAGCAGCCTCGGGACTACCTTTCAAGAGACCCAGTACTTC. Amino acids: CASSLGTTFQETQYF.

This rearrangement joins TRBV19 to TRBJ2-5; 9 bases fit TRBD1. The CDR3 consists of 14 residues. CDR1 is LNHDA and CDR2 is SQIVND in the germline V gene (reference sequence). V was pared by 5 bases and J by 6 bases, with 7 bases of the junction left unmatched. CDR3: CASSPTGTGKTQYF. The CDR3 coding sequence is TGTGCCAGTAGTCCCACCGGGACAGGGAAGACCCAGTACTTC.

The genes are TRBV5-8 and TRBJ2-7, with D possibly TRBD1 on 7 matching bases. V shed 1 base and J shed 3 bases, with 8 bases lying between them. Germline lookup yields CDR1 SGHTS and CDR2 YDEGEE. CDR3 length: 13 amino acids. The DNA of the CDR3 is TGTGCCAGCAGCTTGCAGGGGGGCTACGAGCAGTACTTC. Translated, it gives CASSLQGGYEQYF.

The chain has TRBV19 and TRBJ2-7; TRBD2 aligns across 9 bases. This CDR3 contains 16 residues. Germline V gene lookup returns CDR1 LNHDA and CDR2 SQIVND (reference sequence). Trimming at V came to 4 bases and at J to 2 bases, leaving 9 bases not matched to a gene. CDR3 sequence reads: CASSRLSVAGAYEQYF. CDR3 nucleotide sequence: TGTGCCAGTAGTAGGTTGTCCGTAGCGGGGGCCTACGAGCAGTACTTC.

This clone has just one count. This chain links TRBV6-5 with TRBJ2-1; D is ambiguous. There are 12 residues in the CDR3. Trimming stripped 6 bases from V and 9 bases from J, with 12 bases between. Germline values: CDR1 MNHEY, CDR2 SVGAGI. CDR3 sequence reads: CASRSARREQFF. The CDR3 bases are TGTGCCAGCAGATCCGCTAGGCGTGAGCAGTTCTTC.

The V call is TRBV27, the J call TRBJ2-3; TRBD1 aligns across 8 bases. CDR3 size: 17 residues. The J segment lost 3 bases and the V segment lost 5 bases, leaving 13 bases of the junction unmatched. CDR1 MNHEY and CDR2 SMNVEV come from the germline V gene (reference sequence). As DNA, the CDR3 is TGTGCCAGCAGTCAACCCCGACAGGGGATTGGGACAGATACGCAGTATTTT. It codes for CASSQPRQGIGTDTQYF.

This chain connects TRBV18 to TRBJ2-5; D not resolved. Trimming pared 2 bases from V and 1 base from J, leaving 5 bases between. The germline V gene encodes CDR1 KGHSH and CDR2 LQKENI. The CDR3 consists of 13 residues. The CDR3 DNA reads as TGTGCCAGCTCACCAGGGGTCCAAGAGACCCAGTACTTC. It is translated as CASSPGVQETQYF.

The chain recombines TRBV3-1 (or the pseudogene TRBV3-2) with TRBJ2-1; the match to TRBD2 covers 8 bases. Germline lookup yields CDR1 LGHDT and CDR2 YNNKEL (reference sequence). The CDR3 is 17 amino acids. J lost 1 base, V lost 2 bases, and 7 bases had no gene match. As DNA, the CDR3 is TGTGCCAGCAGCCAACGTCTAGCGGGTGTTTCCTACAATGAGCAGTTCTTC. Encoded protein: CASSQRLAGVSYNEQFF.